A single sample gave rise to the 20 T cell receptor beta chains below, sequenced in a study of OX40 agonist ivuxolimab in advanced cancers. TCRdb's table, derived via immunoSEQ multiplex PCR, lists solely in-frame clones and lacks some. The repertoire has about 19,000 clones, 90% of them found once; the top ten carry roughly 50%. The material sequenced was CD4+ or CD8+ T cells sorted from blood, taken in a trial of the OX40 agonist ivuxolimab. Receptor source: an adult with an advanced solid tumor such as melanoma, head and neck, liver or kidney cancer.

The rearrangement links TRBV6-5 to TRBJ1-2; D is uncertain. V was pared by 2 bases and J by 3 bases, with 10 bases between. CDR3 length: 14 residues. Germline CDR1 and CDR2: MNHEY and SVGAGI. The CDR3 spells CASSYANRDYGYTF. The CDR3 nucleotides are TGTGCCAGCAGTTACGCCAACAGAGACTATGGCTACACCTTC.

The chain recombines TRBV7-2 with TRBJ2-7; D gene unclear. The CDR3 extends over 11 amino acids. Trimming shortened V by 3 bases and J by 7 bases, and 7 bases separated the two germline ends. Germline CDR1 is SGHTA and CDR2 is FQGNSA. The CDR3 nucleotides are TGTGCCAGCAGCTTGTCGAGGGAGCAGTACTTC. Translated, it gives CASSLSREQYF.

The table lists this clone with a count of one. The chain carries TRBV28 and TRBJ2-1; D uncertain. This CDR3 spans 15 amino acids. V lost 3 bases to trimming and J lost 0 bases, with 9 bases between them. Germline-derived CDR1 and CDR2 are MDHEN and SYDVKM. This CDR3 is CASSFVLSSYNEQFF. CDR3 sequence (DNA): TGTGCCAGCAGTTTTGTACTGAGCTCCTACAATGAGCAGTTCTTC.

The CDR3 protein is CAIPQGTGPVTGELFF. CDR3 nucleotide sequence: TGTGCCATCCCCCAAGGGACAGGGCCCGTCACCGGGGAGCTGTTTTTT. This chain uses TRBV10-3 with TRBJ2-2; 9 bases fit TRBD1. The germline CDR1 and CDR2 sequences are ENHRY and SYGVKD. V gave up 8 bases and J gave up 4 bases; unmatched junction bases: 11. This CDR3 has 16 residues.

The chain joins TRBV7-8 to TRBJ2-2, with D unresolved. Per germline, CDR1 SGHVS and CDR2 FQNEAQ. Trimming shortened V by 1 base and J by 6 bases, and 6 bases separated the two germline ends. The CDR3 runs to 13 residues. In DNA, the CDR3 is TGTGCCAGCAGCTTAGATCGGGCCGGGGAGCTGTTTTTT. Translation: CASSLDRAGELFF.

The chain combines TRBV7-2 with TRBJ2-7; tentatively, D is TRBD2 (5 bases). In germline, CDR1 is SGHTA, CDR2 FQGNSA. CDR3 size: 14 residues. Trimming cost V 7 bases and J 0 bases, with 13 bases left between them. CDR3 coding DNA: TGTGCCAGCACCTGGGTGGGAGCCTCCTACGAGCAGTACTTC. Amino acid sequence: CASTWVGASYEQYF. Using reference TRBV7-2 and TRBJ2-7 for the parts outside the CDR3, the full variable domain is GAGVSQSPSNKVTEKGKDVELRCDPISGHTALYWYRQSLGQGLEFLIYFQGNSAPDKSGLPSDRFSAERTGGSVSTLTIQRTQQEDSAVYLCASTWVGASYEQYFGPGTRLTVT.

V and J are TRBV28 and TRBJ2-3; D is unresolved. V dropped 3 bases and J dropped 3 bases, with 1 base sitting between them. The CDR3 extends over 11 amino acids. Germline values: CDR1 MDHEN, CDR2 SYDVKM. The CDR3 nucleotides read TGTGCCAGCAGTTTTACAGATACGCAGTATTTT. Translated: CASSFTDTQYF.

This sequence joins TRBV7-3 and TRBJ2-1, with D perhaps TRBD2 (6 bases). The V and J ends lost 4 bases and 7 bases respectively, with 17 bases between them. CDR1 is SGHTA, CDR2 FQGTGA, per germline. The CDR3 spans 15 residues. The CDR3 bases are TGTGCCAGCAGCTCCGGGGGAGGAGTGGCTAATGAGCAGTTCTTC. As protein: CASSSGGGVANEQFF.

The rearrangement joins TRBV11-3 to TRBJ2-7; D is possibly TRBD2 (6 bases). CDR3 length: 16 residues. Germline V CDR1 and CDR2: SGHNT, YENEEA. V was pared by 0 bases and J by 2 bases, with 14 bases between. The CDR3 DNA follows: TGTGCCAGCAGCTTAGATTGGTGGGAGGACACCTACGAGCAGTACTTC. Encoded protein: CASSLDWWEDTYEQYF. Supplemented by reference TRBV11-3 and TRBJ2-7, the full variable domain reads EAGVVQSPRYKIIEKKQPVAFWCNPISGHNTLYWYLQNLGQGPELLIRYENEEAVDDSQLPKDRFSAERLKGVDSTLKIQPAELGDSAVYLCASSLDWWEDTYEQYFGPGTRLTVT.

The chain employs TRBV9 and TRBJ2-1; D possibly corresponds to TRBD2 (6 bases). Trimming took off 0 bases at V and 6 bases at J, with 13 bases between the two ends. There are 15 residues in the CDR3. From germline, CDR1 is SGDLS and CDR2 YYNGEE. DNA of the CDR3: TGTGCCAGCAGCGTAGGGCTAGCGCTTGGCAATGAGCAGTTCTTC. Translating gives CASSVGLALGNEQFF.

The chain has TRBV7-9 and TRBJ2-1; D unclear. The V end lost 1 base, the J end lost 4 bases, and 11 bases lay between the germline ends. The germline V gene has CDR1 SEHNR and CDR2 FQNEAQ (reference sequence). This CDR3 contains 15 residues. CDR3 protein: CASSLGGARYNEQFF. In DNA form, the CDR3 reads TGTGCCAGCAGCTTAGGGGGTGCCAGGTACAATGAGCAGTTCTTC.

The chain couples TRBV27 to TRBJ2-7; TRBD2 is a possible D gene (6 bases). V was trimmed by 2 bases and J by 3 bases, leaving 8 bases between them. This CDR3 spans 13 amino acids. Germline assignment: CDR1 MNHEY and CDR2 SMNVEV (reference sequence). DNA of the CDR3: TGTGCCAGCAGTTTAGCGGAGGGCTACGAGCAGTACTTC. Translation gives CASSLAEGYEQYF.

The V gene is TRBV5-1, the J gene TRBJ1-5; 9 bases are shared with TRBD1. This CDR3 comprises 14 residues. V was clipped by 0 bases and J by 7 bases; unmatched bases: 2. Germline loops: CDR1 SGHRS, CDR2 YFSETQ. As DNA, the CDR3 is TGCGCCAGCAGCTTGGGGACAGGGGTACAGCCCCAGCATTTT. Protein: CASSLGTGVQPQHF.

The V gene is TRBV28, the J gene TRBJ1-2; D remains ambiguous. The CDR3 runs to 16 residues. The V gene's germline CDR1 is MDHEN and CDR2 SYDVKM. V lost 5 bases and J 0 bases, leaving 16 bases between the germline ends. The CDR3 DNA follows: TGTGCCAGCAGTCCATCCCGACTGATAGCTAACTATGGCTACACCTTC. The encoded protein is CASSPSRLIANYGYTF.

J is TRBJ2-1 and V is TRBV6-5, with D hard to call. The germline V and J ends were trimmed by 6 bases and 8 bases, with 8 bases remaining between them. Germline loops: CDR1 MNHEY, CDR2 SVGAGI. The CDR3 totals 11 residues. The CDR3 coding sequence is TGTGCCAGCAGGCATAGTTATGAGCAGTTCTTC. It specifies CASRHSYEQFF.

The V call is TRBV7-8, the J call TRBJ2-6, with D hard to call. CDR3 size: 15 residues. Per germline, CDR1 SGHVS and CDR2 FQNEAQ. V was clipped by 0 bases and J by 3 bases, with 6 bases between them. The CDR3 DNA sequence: TGTGCCAGCAGCTTAGCGTGGTTTGGGGCCAACGTCCTGACTTTC. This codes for CASSLAWFGANVLTF.

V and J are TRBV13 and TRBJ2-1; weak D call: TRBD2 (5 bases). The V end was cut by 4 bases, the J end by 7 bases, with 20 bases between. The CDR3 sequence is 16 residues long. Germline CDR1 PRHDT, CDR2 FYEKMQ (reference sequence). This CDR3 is CASSSRGEGGVNEQFF. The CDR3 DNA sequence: TGTGCCAGCAGCTCCCGGGGTGAGGGTGGGGTTAATGAGCAGTTCTTC.

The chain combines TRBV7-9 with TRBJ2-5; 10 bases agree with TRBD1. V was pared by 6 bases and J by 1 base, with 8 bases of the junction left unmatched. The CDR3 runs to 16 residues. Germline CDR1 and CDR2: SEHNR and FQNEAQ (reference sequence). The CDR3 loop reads CASSLVGTGAQETQYF. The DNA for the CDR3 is TGTGCCAGCAGTCTAGTGGGGACAGGGGCCCAAGAGACCCAGTACTTC.

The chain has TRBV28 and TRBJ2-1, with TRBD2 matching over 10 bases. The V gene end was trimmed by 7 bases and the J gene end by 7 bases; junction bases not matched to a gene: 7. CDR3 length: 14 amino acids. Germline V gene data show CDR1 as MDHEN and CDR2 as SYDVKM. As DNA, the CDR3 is TGTGCCAGCAACCAAGCGGGAGGGTGGAATGAGCAGTTCTTC. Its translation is CASNQAGGWNEQFF.

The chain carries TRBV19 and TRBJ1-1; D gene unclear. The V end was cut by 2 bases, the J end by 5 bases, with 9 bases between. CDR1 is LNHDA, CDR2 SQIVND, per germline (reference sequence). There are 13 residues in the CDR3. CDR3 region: CASSIRGGTEAFF. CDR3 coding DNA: TGTGCCAGTAGTATACGGGGTGGGACTGAAGCTTTCTTT.